The sequence of this TCR beta chain was determined in a study of identical twins' blood T cells. Study-level background: Roughly twelve libraries, six alpha and six beta, gave about 50 million reads.

This CDR3 has 14 residues. Germline loops: CDR1 MNHNY, CDR2 SVGAGI (reference sequence). J was trimmed by 13 bases and V by 4 bases; bases with no gene match: 12. With respect to this clonotype: The target antigen is unknown.

Study outcomes and limitations: Top TCRbeta clonotypes were shared more with twin than unrelated donors.

From the 5' RACE reads, TCRdb called clonotypes with MiXCR, one entry per CDR3 protein. The sample yields hundreds of thousands of distinct CDR3 sequences, roughly 28% seen once. This chain joins TRBV6-6 and TRBJ1-2, with TRBD1 matching 10 bases. The sequence was collected from a woman aged 18-49 years in good health. Material for sequencing was PBMCs. CDR3 nucleotides: TGTGCCAGCAGTTCTCTGACAGGGGGCGTTGGTTCCACCTTC. Its translation: CASSSLTGGVGSTF.